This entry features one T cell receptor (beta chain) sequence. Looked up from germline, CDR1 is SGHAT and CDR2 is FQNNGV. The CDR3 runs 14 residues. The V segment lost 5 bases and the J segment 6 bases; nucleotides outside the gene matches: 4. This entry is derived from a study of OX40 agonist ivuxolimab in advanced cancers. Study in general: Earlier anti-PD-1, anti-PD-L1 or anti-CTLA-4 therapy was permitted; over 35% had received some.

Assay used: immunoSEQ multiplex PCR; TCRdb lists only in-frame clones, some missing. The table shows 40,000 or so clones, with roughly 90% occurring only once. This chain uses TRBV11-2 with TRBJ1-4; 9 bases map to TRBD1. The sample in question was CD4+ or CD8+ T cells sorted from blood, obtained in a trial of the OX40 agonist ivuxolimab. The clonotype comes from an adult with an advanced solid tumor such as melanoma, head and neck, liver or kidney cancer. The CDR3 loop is CASSRRQGDEKLFF. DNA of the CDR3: TGTGCCAGCAGCCGACGACAGGGGGATGAAAAACTGTTTTTT.